This is a list of T cell receptor beta chains from one sample in a study of cytomegalovirus exposure and HLA in healthy donors. Data came from immunoSEQ multiplex PCR; TCRdb stores just in-frame clones and leaves some out. The top ten hold more than 13% of the sample, which has fewer than 250,000 clones, approximately 88% seen once. The sample consisted of PBMCs. These receptors all come from a woman younger than 45 in good health and CMV-seropositive. Each CDR3 is given without its conserved first and last residue. The size entry is marked missing in some rows and otherwise reads once, few, many or a size class.

clone_size	v_call	cdr3_aa
NA	TRBV4-2	ASSLGRAGTNTGELF
NA	TRBV27	ASSFNGLMGQY
NA	TRBV13	ASRLAGGNTGELF
NA	TRBV29-1	SAGSGTQRGNEQF
NA	TRBV5-8	ASSLGVYRGTEAF
NA	TRBV11-3	ASSSTRNTEAF
few	TRBV14	ASSRWTGDTEAF
NA	TRBV6-1	ASVYRLANYGYT
NA	TRBV28	ASKGGVRYT
few	TRBV7-9	ASSLQNQPQH
NA	TRBV4-3	ASSQDWNNQPQH
once	TRBV30	AWMTSGRAYNEQF
NA	TRBV7-9	ASSLGQSSYEQY
many	TRBV25-1	ASSYQGENTEAF
NA	TRBV2	ASSQGASYYGYT
NA	TRBV5-1	ASSFSAGAEQF
NA	TRBV27	ASSSGTGGNSGNTIY
few	TRBV2	ASSGQGSDTQY
NA	TRBV25-1	ASSEPTGGSYEQY
NA	TRBV27	ASNPDSQGNQPQH
NA	TRBV5-4	ASSFPTGKQETQY
NA	TRBV29-1	SATRGYEQY
few	TRBV25-1	ASSEHGARKPQH
NA	TRBV6-1	ASSEGPYSNQPQH
NA	TRBV29-1	SVARASGRASEQF
NA	TRBV6-1	AIMRMGGSGNTIY
NA	TRBV7-8	ASSQSSSWNNYGYT
once	TRBV13	ASSLGQEAAF
NA	TRBV19	ASSIVIGDNYGYT
NA	TRBV5-6	ASSLDAGMNTEAF
NA	TRBV27	ASSLSGGGTEAF
few	TRBV12-5	ASGAGQDYT
NA	TRBV11-2	ASSLRTEDPYEQY
NA	TRBV5-4	ASSSGTEKYEQY
NA	TRBV6-5	ASSLDSSSYNEQF
NA	TRBV6-5	ASSSLYEQY
NA	TRBV28	ASSFSGATNEKLF
few	TRBV2	ASSENRVTMNTEAF
NA	TRBV15	ATSDSSGTVSGNTIY
once	TRBV27	ASRLTGGAREETQY
NA	TRBV27	ASSFSTWSEQF
once	TRBV2	ASSESGPNTGELF
NA	TRBV29-1	SVQVEENEQF
NA	TRBV5-6	ASSLGQGPYEQY
NA	TRBV6-1	ASSEAVTTGYEQY
NA	TRBV15	ATSMGGLEPNYGYT
few	TRBV27	ASTISGTYNEQF
NA	TRBV2	ASRSGQGDGYT
NA	TRBV30	AWSWAKEKLF